One and the same sample provided the 8 T cell receptor beta chains below, sequenced in a study of blood T cell repertoires in COVID-19. Assay: immunoSEQ multiplex PCR; the TCRdb copy retains only in-frame clones and omits some. The sample has 150,000 to 200,000 clones, roughly 80% seen once. Sequencing was performed on peripheral blood. Receptors originate from a woman older than 75 with acute or convalescent COVID-19.

The chain couples TRBV28 to TRBJ2-3, with TRBD1 matching over 7 bases. The CDR3 consists of 15 residues. The V and J ends lost 2 bases and 5 bases, in that order; junction bases with no gene match: 7. CDR1 is MDHEN and CDR2 is SYDVKM in the germline V gene. The DNA for the CDR3 is TGTGCCAGCAGTTTAAAGAGGGGGCTAGGAGATACGCAGTATTTT. Translated, it gives CASSLKRGLGDTQYF.

This chain joins TRBV15 and TRBJ2-1, with D perhaps TRBD2 (5 bases). The CDR3 is made up of 14 amino acids. Trimming shortened V by 1 base and J by 8 bases, and 12 bases separated the two germline ends. The germline gives CDR1 LNHNV, CDR2 YYDKDF (reference sequence). The CDR3 DNA follows: TGTGCCACCAGCAGAGTCCCCACTAGTTATGAGCAGTTCTTC. It codes for CATSRVPTSYEQFF.

The chain couples TRBV19 to TRBJ1-1; D ambiguous. CDR1 and CDR2 from the germline V gene are LNHDA and SQIVND (reference sequence). V lost 2 bases to trimming and J lost 7 bases, with 14 bases between them. This CDR3 has 14 residues. The CDR3 nucleotides are TGTGCCAGTAGTATACGCGGTTGGCAAAATGAAGCTTTCTTT. Translation: CASSIRGWQNEAFF.

V usage is TRBV5-1 and J usage is TRBJ2-1, with D tentatively TRBD2 (6 bases). V dropped 7 bases and J dropped 2 bases, with 13 bases sitting between them. The germline gives CDR1 SGHRS, CDR2 YFSETQ. The CDR3 is 14 residues long. This CDR3 is CASWRGATYNEQFF. The DNA of the CDR3 is TGCGCCAGCTGGAGGGGAGCGACCTACAATGAGCAGTTCTTC.

The gene calls are TRBV5-1 and TRBJ2-1; 8 bases align to TRBD2. The CDR3 extends over 16 amino acids. With V trimmed by 3 bases and J by 4 bases, 9 bases remained unmatched. CDR1 SGHRS and CDR2 YFSETQ come from the germline V gene. The CDR3 loop is CASSSGLAGVYNEQFF. DNA of the CDR3: TGCGCCAGCAGCTCCGGACTAGCCGGGGTTTACAATGAGCAGTTCTTC. Using reference TRBV5-1 and TRBJ2-1 for the parts outside the CDR3, the full variable domain is KAGVTQTPRYLIKTRGQQVTLSCSPISGHRSVSWYQQTPGQGLQFLFEYFSETQRNKGNFPGRFSGRQFSNSRSEMNVSTLELGDSALYLCASSSGLAGVYNEQFFGPGTRLTVL.

The rearrangement joins TRBV6-5 to TRBJ2-2; a weak D match, TRBD1 (6 bases). CDR3 size: 15 residues. The germline V gene encodes CDR1 MNHEY and CDR2 SVGAGI. The germline V and J ends were trimmed by 5 bases and 7 bases, with 17 bases remaining between them. The CDR3 DNA reads as TGTGCCAGCAGTCACCAAGGACAGCTCCTCGGGGAGCTGTTTTTT. This translates into CASSHQGQLLGELFF.

CDR3 sequence reads: CAWGSSYEQYF. The CDR3 DNA reads as TGTGCCTGGGGGAGCTCCTACGAGCAGTACTTC. The chain has TRBV30 and TRBJ2-7; D may be TRBD2 (5 bases). This CDR3 spans 11 amino acids. V lost 5 bases and J lost 0, with 5 bases in between. The germline gives CDR1 GTSNPN, CDR2 SVGIG (reference sequence).

The chain recombines TRBV19 with TRBJ1-5; the match to TRBD1 covers 9 bases. V lost 5 bases to trimming and J lost 5 bases; unmatched junction nucleotides: 7. Germline values: CDR1 LNHDA, CDR2 SQIVND (reference sequence). This CDR3 is built from 15 residues. CDR3 nucleotide sequence: TGTGCCAGTAGTGACAGGGGGGAGTGGCATCAGCCCCAGCATTTT. It translates to CASSDRGEWHQPQHF.